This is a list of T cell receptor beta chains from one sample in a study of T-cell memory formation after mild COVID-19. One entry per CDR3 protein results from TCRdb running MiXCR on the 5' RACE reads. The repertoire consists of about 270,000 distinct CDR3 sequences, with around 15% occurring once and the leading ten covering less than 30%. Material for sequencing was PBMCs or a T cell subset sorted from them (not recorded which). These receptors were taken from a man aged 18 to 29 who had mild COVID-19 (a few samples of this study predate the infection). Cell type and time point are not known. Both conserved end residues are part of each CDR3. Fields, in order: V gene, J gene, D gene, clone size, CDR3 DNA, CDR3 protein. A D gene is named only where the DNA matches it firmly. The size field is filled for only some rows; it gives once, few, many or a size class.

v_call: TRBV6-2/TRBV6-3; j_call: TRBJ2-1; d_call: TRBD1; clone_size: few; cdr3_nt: TGTGCCAGCAGTTACCACAGACAGGGCGAGCAGTTCTTC; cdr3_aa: CASSYHRQGEQFF
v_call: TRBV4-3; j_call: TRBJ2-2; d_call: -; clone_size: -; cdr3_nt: TGCGCCAGCAGCCAAGATGCGGCACAGCTATACACCGGGGAGCTGTTTTTT; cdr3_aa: CASSQDAAQLYTGELFF
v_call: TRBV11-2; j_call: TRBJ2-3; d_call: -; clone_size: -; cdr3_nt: TGTGCCAGCAGCTTACGTGCAGCTAGCACAGATACGCAGTATTTT; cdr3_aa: CASSLRAASTDTQYF
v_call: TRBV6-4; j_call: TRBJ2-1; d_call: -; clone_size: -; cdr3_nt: TGTGCCAGCAGTGACGGAGTGGCAAATGAGCAGTTCTTC; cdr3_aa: CASSDGVANEQFF
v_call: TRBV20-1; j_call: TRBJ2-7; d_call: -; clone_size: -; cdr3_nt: TGCAGTGCTAGGAGGAGCTCCTACGAGCAGTACTTC; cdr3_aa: CSARRSSYEQYF
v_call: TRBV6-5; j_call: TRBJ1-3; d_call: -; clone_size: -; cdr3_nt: TGTGCCAGCAGTTACGGCTCAGGGACGGGAAACACCATATATTTT; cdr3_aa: CASSYGSGTGNTIYF
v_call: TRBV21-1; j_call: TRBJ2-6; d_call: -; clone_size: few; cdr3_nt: TGTGCCAGCAGCAGGGAACCGGGACTGCGCTCTGGGGCCAACGTCCTGACTTTC; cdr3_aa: CASSREPGLRSGANVLTF
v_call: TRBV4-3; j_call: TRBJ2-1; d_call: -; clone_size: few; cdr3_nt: TGCGCCAGCAGCCAAGATGGGCGAGGAGGGGGAGAGCAGTTCTTC; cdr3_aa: CASSQDGRGGGEQFF
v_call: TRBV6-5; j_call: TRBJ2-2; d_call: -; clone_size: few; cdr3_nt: TGTGCCAGCAGAGCCCCAGTGTTTTCCGGGGAGCTGTTTTTT; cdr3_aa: CASRAPVFSGELFF
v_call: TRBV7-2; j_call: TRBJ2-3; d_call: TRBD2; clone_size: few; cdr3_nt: TGTGCCAGCAGCCCGACAGCGGGGGGGCCTGATACGCAGTATTTT; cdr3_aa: CASSPTAGGPDTQYF
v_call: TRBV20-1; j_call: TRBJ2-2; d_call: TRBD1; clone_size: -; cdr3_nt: TGCAGTGCTAGAGATCCAGGGGGTCCCGGGGAGCTGTTTTTT; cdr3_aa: CSARDPGGPGELFF
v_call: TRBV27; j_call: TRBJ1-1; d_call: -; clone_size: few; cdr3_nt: TGTGCCAGCAGTTTTGGGGTCAGGTCCGCTGAAGCTTTCTTT; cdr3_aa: CASSFGVRSAEAFF
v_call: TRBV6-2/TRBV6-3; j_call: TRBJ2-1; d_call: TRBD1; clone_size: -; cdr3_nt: TGTGCCAGCAGCCGCCGGGACAGGGAGTTCTTC; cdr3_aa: CASSRRDREFF
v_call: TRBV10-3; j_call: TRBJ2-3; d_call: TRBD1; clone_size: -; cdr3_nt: TGTGCCATCAGTGAGCCTGGACAGGGGACAGATACGCAGTATTTT; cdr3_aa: CAISEPGQGTDTQYF